These 8 T cell receptor beta chains came from one sample sequenced in a study of monozygotic twins with inflammatory bowel disease. TCRdb re-analyzed the 5' RACE reads; it lists each CDR3 protein once, without DNA. The sample has roughly 150,000 distinct CDR3 sequences. What was sequenced was blood. The receptors originated from a human donor with ulcerative colitis or Crohn's disease, or a healthy co-twin of an affected twin (not recorded which).

The rearrangement links TRBV4-1 to TRBJ1-2. The CDR3 is made up of 15 amino acids. The germline V gene has CDR1 MGHRA and CDR2 YSYEKL. CDR3 amino acids: CASSDGPTTNYGYTF.

V usage is TRBV29-1 and J usage is TRBJ2-7; there is no DNA to check the TCRdb D call of TRBD1. This CDR3 region has 16 residues. The germline gives CDR1 SQVTM, CDR2 ANQGSEA. The CDR3 region is CSVRGQGDPLDYEQYF.

The chain is built from TRBV7-2 and TRBJ2-3; TCRdb's D gene call, TRBD1, goes unchecked for lack of DNA. CDR1 is SGHTA, CDR2 FQGNSA, per germline. The CDR3 sequence is 15 residues long. CDR3 residues: CASSLMGVRTDTQYF.

V and J are TRBV6-2 or TRBV6-3 and TRBJ1-5; TCRdb outputs TRBD1, but without DNA this stays unchecked. This CDR3 contains 14 residues. Germline CDR1 and CDR2: MNHEY and SVGEGT. CDR3 residues: CASGKGALRQPQHF.

The chain links TRBV28 to TRBJ2-5; TCRdb's D call of TRBD1 is untestable without DNA. The germline CDR1 and CDR2 sequences are MDHEN and SYDVKM. The CDR3 loop spans 15 amino acids. CDR3 sequence: CASSLAGQGVETQYF.

The chain is built from TRBV6-1 and TRBJ1-1; as DNA is missing, the TRBD1 call by TCRdb cannot be tested. Germline V CDR1 and CDR2: MNHNS, SASEGT. The CDR3 loop spans 15 amino acids. The CDR3 region is CASSPVTGSSTEAFF.

This chain uses TRBV28 with TRBJ2-7; checking the TCRdb D call of TRBD2 is not possible without DNA. Looked up from germline, CDR1 is MDHEN and CDR2 is SYDVKM. The CDR3 contains 14 residues. This CDR3 reads CASSLMAGDYEQYF.

The chain joins TRBV5-1 to TRBJ1-5; TCRdb returns TRBD1, unconfirmable since there is no DNA. The CDR3 extends over 15 amino acids. Germline lookup yields CDR1 SGHRS and CDR2 YFSETQ. CDR3: CASSPSGTDNQPQHF. Complete variable domain (other parts from reference TRBV5-1 and TRBJ1-5): KAGVTQTPRYLIKTRGQQVTLSCSPISGHRSVSWYQQTPGQGLQFLFEYFSETQRNKGNFPGRFSGRQFSNSRSEMNVSTLELGDSALYLCASSPSGTDNQPQHFGDGTRLSIL.